This T cell receptor (beta chain) was recovered during a study of beta chain features in type 1 diabetes. This clone was seen only a few times. Its antigen remains unknown. This CDR3 spans 14 amino acids. V lost 7 bases, J lost 2 bases, and 14 bases lay in between. Germline CDR1 and CDR2: MNHEY and SVGAGI. Study observations and caveats: Sequencing the cDNA could make cells with high TCR expression show up more than they should.

All of the isolated RNA was reverse transcribed, so expressed TCRB transcripts were sequenced. Repertoires were generated with immunoSEQ multiplex PCR, while TCRdb's copy carries only in-frame clones and drops some. Of 300,000 to 450,000 clones listed, around an eighth are singletons. Once sorted, every population was more than 95% pure. Sequencing was performed on naive CD4+ T cells from blood. The V gene is TRBV6-5, the J gene TRBJ1-1, with D unresolved. This clonotype was obtained from a man aged 18 to 30 in good health. CDR3 DNA: TGTGCCAGCAATCCCCGGAGGCCTAACACTGAAGCTTTCTTT. As protein: CASNPRRPNTEAFF.